The source of this TCR beta chain is a study of blood T cell repertoires in COVID-19 (dated by TCRdb to the early 2020s). General notes on the study: Samples from collaborators originated in the United States, Italy and Spain and spanned both the acute and convalescent phases of COVID-19. The repertoires were released in a freely available public database meant as a resource for research on the immune response to SARS-CoV-2. A de-identified subject ID, COVID-19 status, age in years and sex were almost always included in the sample metadata. The prospective study material was composed of cDNA or gDNA derived from T cells, B-cell-depleted T cells, or PBMCs. The dataset comprised deeply sampled blood TCRbeta repertoires from subjects exposed to, actively infected with, or recovered from COVID-19. Where available, HLA class I and class II types were obtained from metadata supplied by the sample provider rather than from assay-based typing. Samples were obtained from the ongoing ImmuneRACE study (first 160 participants) and from over 1,000 subjects provided by 6 global collaborators. Here is what the overall study found, with its caveats: Clinical and demographic metadata were provided uncurated, with the amount varying by source and participant.

The immunoSEQ Assay, a bias-controlled multiplex PCR, was used to amplify TCRbeta CDR3 regions from genomic DNA. In the paper's pipeline: Nucleated cell counts per sample were estimated from amplification of reference gene primers within the assay. Sequence reads were collapsed and filtered to measure the absolute abundance of every unique TCRbeta CDR3 rearrangement. For each sample, productive Simpson clonality was calculated by taking the square root of Simpson's diversity index across productive rearrangements. TCRdb carries this immuneACCESS record with in-frame sequences only. Its versions omit some clonotypes, under half of them owing to an unresolved V gene in the studies checked, with the rest unexplained. V and J calls and clone size are copied from that table; D and trimming were computed from the DNA. Within this sample are roughly 200,000 clones, with approximately 80% of them counted one time only. The top ten clonotypes cover roughly 8.8% of the sample.

Details on this clone: Its antigen remains unidentified. No much larger clone exists at a distance of one base, and base qualities are not known.

Each collaborating institution followed its own protocols to collect whole blood in K2EDTA tubes. For TCRbeta analysis, collaborator samples were shipped as frozen whole blood, as isolated PBMCs, or as DNA extracted from either sample type. Taken from the germline V gene, the CDR1 and CDR2 loops are SGHRS and YFSETQ. V is reduced by 0 bases and J by 0 bases, leaving a spacing of 9 bases between them. Its CDR3 holds 15 amino acids, cysteine through phenylalanine. Of all the DNA, just the CDR3 is kept, 45 bases in frame from base 1. The specimen sequenced was peripheral blood. The sequence derives from a woman aged 45-60 years with active or convalescent COVID-19. The chain is assembled from TRBV5-1 and TRBJ1-2, with the D gene too uncertain to name. The sequenced DNA: TGCGCCAGCAGCTTGGGGTACAGTTCTAACTATGGCTACACCTTC. Its product reads: CASSLGYSSNYGYTF. The reference TRBV5-1 and TRBJ1-2 proteins fill in what lies around the CDR3, so the full variable domain reads KAGVTQTPRYLIKTRGQQVTLSCSPISGHRSVSWYQQTPGQGLQFLFEYFSETQRNKGNFPGRFSGRQFSNSRSEMNVSTLELGDSALYLCASSLGYSSNYGYTFGSGTRLTVV.